The 22 T cell receptor beta chains given below trace back to one sample, sequenced in a study of regulatory T cells in long-lasting Graves disease. Library construction for TCR beta used iRepertoire HTBI primers and Arm-PCR of CDR3 regions. TCRdb used MiXCR to reprocess the multiplex PCR reads, holding one entry per CDR3 protein. This sample has under 300,000 distinct CDR3 sequences, with 20% to 25% found just once. The time point was: newly diagnosed GD, antithyroid drugs for less than 3 months. The TCR library used RNA extracted from PBMCs. The specimen was peripheral blood mononuclear cells (PBMCs), collected at new diagnosis, from a patient treated with antithyroid drugs. The origin of the receptors is a female donor with Graves disease.

This clonotype was detected many times. The J gene is TRBJ2-2, the V gene TRBV11-3, with no clear D. Trimming took 4 bases from V and 7 from J, leaving 4 bases between them. CDR1 is SGHNT and CDR2 is YENEEA in the germline V gene. CDR3 length: 11 residues. This CDR3 reads CASSSDGELFF. The CDR3 DNA reads TGTGCCAGCAGCTCGGACGGGGAGCTGTTTTTT.

In its sample, this clonotype was seen many times. The chain is built from TRBV7-8 and TRBJ2-7; 10 bases line up with TRBD2. The germline V gene encodes CDR1 SGHVS and CDR2 FQNEAQ. This CDR3 comprises 16 residues. V shed 0 bases and J 9 bases; nucleotides not matched to a gene: 11. CDR3 nucleotides: TGTGCCAGCAGCTTAGCCACGGCTAGCGGGAGTGGGGGGCAGTACTTC. It encodes CASSLATASGSGGQYF.

At least ten counts were recorded for this clonotype. The genes are TRBV5-1 and TRBJ2-1, with D maybe TRBD2 (5 bases). The CDR3 covers 16 residues. V was pared by 1 base and J by 0 bases, with 11 bases between. The germline CDR1 and CDR2 sequences are SGHRS and YFSETQ. CDR3 sequence: CASSLPRGSSYNEQFF. CDR3 bases: TGCGCCAGCAGCTTGCCGCGAGGGAGCTCCTACAATGAGCAGTTCTTC.

This clonotype was detected only a few times. The chain has TRBV19 and TRBJ2-7; D is perhaps TRBD2 (6 bases). V was trimmed by 7 bases and J by 3 bases, leaving 19 bases between them. The CDR3 covers 15 residues. The germline V gene has CDR1 LNHDA and CDR2 SQIVND (reference sequence). CDR3: CASTREVGANYEQYF. CDR3 nucleotides: TGTGCCAGTACCAGGGAGGTAGGGGCAAACTACGAGCAGTACTTC. Supplemented by reference TRBV19 and TRBJ2-7, the full variable domain reads DGGITQSPKYLFRKEGQNVTLSCEQNLNHDAMYWYRQDPGQGLRLIYYSQIVNDFQKGDIAEGYSVSREKKESFPLTVTSAQKNPTAFYLCASTREVGANYEQYFGPGTRLTVT.

This clonotype showed up just a few times. This clone may be a read error of a much larger clone one base away. V usage is TRBV12-3 or TRBV12-4 and J usage is TRBJ1-2; possibly TRBD1 for D (6 bases). This CDR3 is 13 amino acids long. Trimming left V 7 bases short and J 10 bases short, with 19 bases between. CDR3 sequence: CASTLAGAGDYTF. The DNA for the CDR3 is TGTGCCAGCACCTTAGCAGGGGCCGGCGACTACACCTTC.

Comments on this clonotype: One base away lies a much larger clone, so this may be a sequencing read error. The chain combines TRBV20-1 with TRBJ2-1; the D gene could be TRBD1 or TRBD2 (6 bases each). V gave up 2 bases and J gave up 5 bases, with 19 bases separating them. CDR3 length: 16 residues. Germline V gives CDR1 DFQATT, CDR2 SNEGSKA (reference sequence). CDR3 sequence reads: CSARPGWGAGNNEQFF. CDR3 DNA sequence: TGCAGTGCTAGACCGGGATGGGGGGCCGGCAACAATGAGCAGTTCTTC.

The chain combines TRBV11-2 with TRBJ2-7; 8 nucleotides align to TRBD1. V shed 6 bases, J shed 5 bases, and the junction held 12 bases outside the gene matches. This CDR3 has 15 amino acids. Germline lookup yields CDR1 SGHAT and CDR2 FQNNGV. Written as DNA, the CDR3 is TGTGCCAGCAGGCGATCCGGGACAGGACTCAACGAGCAGTACTTC. It encodes CASRRSGTGLNEQYF.

This clonotype came up many times. This chain uses TRBV7-3 with TRBJ2-7; TRBD2 is a possible D gene (6 bases). Germline V gene lookup returns CDR1 SGHTA and CDR2 FQGTGA. The CDR3 extends over 13 amino acids. Between the trimmed V and J ends, which lost 1 base and 5 bases, there was a span of 9 bases. CDR3 sequence (DNA): TGTGCCAGCAGCTTAAGGACTACCCACGAGCAGTACTTC. Protein: CASSLRTTHEQYF.

This clonotype was counted at least ten times. This chain joins TRBV5-1 and TRBJ2-1, with D tentatively TRBD1 (6 bases). V dropped 0 bases and J dropped 3 bases, with 13 bases sitting between them. CDR1 is SGHRS and CDR2 is YFSETQ in the germline V gene. This CDR3 comprises 16 residues. CDR3 coding DNA: TGCGCCAGCAGCTTGGCCAGTCGGACAGACTACAATGAGCAGTTCTTC. This gives the protein CASSLASRTDYNEQFF.

The table lists this clonotype with a count of one. A single base separates this from a much larger clone, so it may be a read error. The chain carries TRBV2 and TRBJ1-4; weak D call: TRBD1 (5 bases). The CDR3 is made up of 13 amino acids. V lost 9 bases and J lost 8, with 16 bases in between. CDR1 SNHLY and CDR2 FYNNEI come from the germline V gene. The CDR3 DNA follows: TGTGCCAGTGCCGGGCCAGGGAAGGAAAAACTGTTTTTT. This encodes CASAGPGKEKLFF.

The sample holds many counts of this clonotype. CDR3 sequence (DNA): TGTGCCAGCAGTTCCCGGGCTTTGGAGCAGTTCTTC. Protein product: CASSSRALEQFF. The chain links TRBV6-2 or TRBV6-3 to TRBJ2-1; no reliable D call. The CDR3 totals 12 residues. Germline V gene lookup returns CDR1 MNHEY and CDR2 SVGEGT. V lost 4 bases and J 10 bases, leaving 11 bases between the germline ends.

This clonotype has only a few counts. The chain combines TRBV6-1 with TRBJ1-1; D is possibly TRBD1 (5 bases). Trimming pared 8 bases from V and 1 base from J, leaving 11 bases between. This CDR3 contains 13 residues. Per the germline V gene, CDR1 is MNHNS and CDR2 is SASEGT. The CDR3 here is CASYGGRNTEAFF. For the CDR3, the DNA is TGTGCCAGCTACGGGGGACGGAACACTGAAGCTTTCTTT.

This clonotype showed up many times. The chain recombines TRBV6-5 with TRBJ1-1; TRBD1 matches 7 bases. This CDR3 spans 16 amino acids. Per germline, CDR1 MNHEY and CDR2 SVGAGI. V dropped 0 bases and J dropped 2; count of bases not matched to a gene: 6. CDR3 in amino acids: CASSYSAGGKNTEAFF. In DNA form, the CDR3 reads TGTGCCAGCAGTTACTCGGCAGGGGGTAAAAACACTGAAGCTTTCTTT.

With regard to this clonotype: This may come from a read error, since a much larger clone is one base off. The rearrangement uses TRBV6-1 and TRBJ1-4, with D unclear. The CDR3 is 15 amino acids. Trimming pared 5 bases from V and 3 bases from J, leaving 13 bases between. Germline-derived CDR1 and CDR2 are MNHNS and SASEGT. DNA for the CDR3: TGTGCCAGCAGTCCCCGGGCAGCACCTAATGAAAAACTGTTTTTT. Protein sequence: CASSPRAAPNEKLFF.

This clonotype was seen many times. The chain recombines TRBV7-7 with TRBJ2-1, with D perhaps matching TRBD1 or TRBD2 (5 bases each). The CDR3 loop spans 13 amino acids. The germline CDR1 and CDR2 sequences are SSHAT and FNYEAQ (reference sequence). V lost 3 bases to trimming and J lost 8 bases, with 11 bases between them. The CDR3 protein is CASSLGMGDEQFF. In DNA, the CDR3 is TGTGCCAGCAGCTTGGGTATGGGGGATGAGCAGTTCTTC.

Ten or more counts support this clonotype. The chain is built from TRBV20-1 and TRBJ2-5; D gene uncertain. Germline values: CDR1 DFQATT, CDR2 SNEGSKA (reference sequence). The CDR3 length is 12 residues. The ends were cut back, 5 bases at V and 5 bases at J, with 12 bases in the middle. The CDR3 DNA reads TGCAGTGCTGGACCCTCACGGGAGACCCAGTACTTC. It codes for CSAGPSRETQYF.

This clonotype was observed many times. In nucleotides, the CDR3 is TGTGCCAGCTCCCTGGACAATAACTATGGCTACACCTTC. Translation gives CASSLDNNYGYTF. This chain joins TRBV18 and TRBJ1-2; a weak D match, TRBD1 (5 bases). Germline CDR1 reads KGHSH; CDR2 reads LQKENI. The CDR3 contains 13 residues. V was trimmed by 6 bases and J by 1 base, leaving 9 bases between them.

This clonotype was detected once. One base away lies a much larger clone, so this may be a sequencing read error. The chain has TRBV7-9 and TRBJ2-2; D ambiguous. V was trimmed by 2 bases and J by 6 bases, leaving 13 bases between them. Germline V gives CDR1 SEHNR, CDR2 FQNEAQ (reference sequence). This CDR3 contains 15 residues. As DNA, the CDR3 is TGTGCCAGCAGCTTATCTCTAGTGTCAGCCGGGGAGCTGTTTTTT. This translates into CASSLSLVSAGELFF.

This clonotype was recorded at least ten times. CDR3 coding DNA: TGTGCCAGCAGTTACTCGGGACTATCCTACAATGAGCAGTTCTTC. It codes for CASSYSGLSYNEQFF. This chain links TRBV6-2 or TRBV6-3 with TRBJ2-1; 7 bases fit TRBD2. The CDR3 covers 15 residues. V gave up 0 bases and J gave up 1 base; unmatched junction bases: 0. The germline gives CDR1 MNHEY, CDR2 SVGEGT.

CDR3 sequence reads: CSARPAGGGLYGYTF. CDR3 DNA: TGCAGTGCTAGACCGGCGGGTGGCGGCCTCTATGGCTACACCTTC. V usage is TRBV20-1 and J usage is TRBJ1-2; no clear D. Germline V gives CDR1 DFQATT, CDR2 SNEGSKA (reference sequence). This CDR3 is 15 amino acids long. The V gene lost 2 bases and the J gene lost 4 bases, with 17 bases spanning the gap.

This clonotype was seen ten or more times. The gene calls are TRBV20-1 and TRBJ2-3; D remains unclear. Trimming took 3 bases from V and 0 from J, leaving 13 bases between them. From germline, CDR1 is DFQATT and CDR2 SNEGSKA (reference sequence). The CDR3 loop spans 15 amino acids. CDR3 in DNA: TGCAGTGCTAGGCGGTCTACGACTAGCACAGATACGCAGTATTTT. This translates into CSARRSTTSTDTQYF.

At least ten counts were recorded for this clonotype. V gene TRBV11-3 combines with J gene TRBJ2-1; D might be TRBD1 or TRBD2, each matching 5 bases. Germline V CDR1 and CDR2: SGHNT, YENEEA. CDR3 size: 14 residues. Between the trimmed V and J ends, which lost 2 bases and 7 bases, there was a span of 12 bases. The CDR3 loop reads CASSLMSGANEQFF. As DNA, the CDR3 is TGTGCCAGCAGCTTAATGTCCGGGGCGAATGAGCAGTTCTTC.